This T cell receptor (beta chain) was recovered during a study of shared clonotypes between healthy human individuals. Study observations and caveats: Some naive CD4 clonotypes, roughly 4.5%, turned up in common across several donors. A reduction in generation probabilities was seen for non-shared clonotypes relative to those shared by all four donors.

CD45RO-negative, CCR7-positively selected cells formed the naive CD8 fraction, excluding terminally differentiated effector memory CD45RA+ cells. On this clone: Its antigen is as yet unknown.

Trimming removed 0 bases from V and 1 base from J; junction bases left unmatched: 4. The V gene's germline CDR1 is SGDLS and CDR2 YYNGEE. The CDR3 totals 15 residues. TCRdb's copy holds only in-frame clones and misses some; the assay was immunoSEQ multiplex PCR. The table lists over 2 million clones, about 95% of them singletons. The source material was naive CD8+ T cells sorted from blood. The chain employs TRBV9 and TRBJ2-7; 7 bases are shared with TRBD2. This receptor was identified in a man aged 18 to 35 in good health. The CDR3 here is CASSVAAGQSYEQYF. DNA of the CDR3: TGTGCCAGCAGCGTAGCAGCGGGGCAATCCTACGAGCAGTACTTC.